The text below deals with one TCR beta chain. Its antigen is unknown. These data originate in a study of shared clonotypes between healthy human individuals. Study-wide findings and caveats: Clonotype sharing among donors was expected to depend on sequencing depth. Some naive CD4 clonotypes, roughly 4.8%, turned up in common across a few donors.

Sequencing was performed with immunoSEQ multiplex PCR; in TCRdb, only in-frame clones are kept and a portion is missing. The sample yields some 300,000 clones, around 70% seen once. The source of this sequence is a young man in good health. The sequenced sample consisted of memory CD4+ T cells sorted from blood. Subset of the sample: CD45RA-negative fraction.

The CDR3 loop reads CASSPRISSYEQYF. CDR3 DNA: TGTGCCAGCAGCCCCCGAATCAGCAGCTACGAGCAGTACTTC. V gene TRBV7-2 combines with J gene TRBJ2-7; D gene ambiguous. CDR3 length: 14 amino acids. V dropped 5 bases and J dropped 3 bases, with 14 bases sitting between them. Germline-derived CDR1 and CDR2 are SGHTA and FQGNSA.